This T cell receptor (beta chain) was sequenced in a study of T cell repertoires in cytomegalovirus infection. TCRdb recomputed calls from the reads with MiXCR, one row per CDR3 protein. The sample consists of 700,000 to 900,000 distinct CDR3 sequences, just under 30% of them appearing once. This clonotype was seen a few times. What it binds is not known. The CDR3 runs 15 residues. Germline values: CDR1 MNHEY, CDR2 SMNVEV (reference sequence). Trimming stripped 6 bases from V and 1 base from J, with 13 bases between. This chain connects TRBV27 to TRBJ1-5, with unresolved D. This sample comprised cultured CD8+ T cells from PBMCs, obtained from culture after CMV antigen stimulation. This TCR was recovered from a human donor in good health (CMV status not recorded). Some clones in this sample may be carry-over from other donors' samples. The CDR3 loop reads CASSLTSPSNQPQHF. The DNA for the CDR3 is TGTGCCAGCAGCCTCACATCGCCCAGCAATCAGCCCCAGCATTTT.